The 31 T cell receptor beta chains below come from one sample, sequenced in a study of T cells in tuberculosis. Assay: immunoSEQ multiplex PCR; the TCRdb copy retains only in-frame clones and omits some. The table includes 30,000 to 40,000 clones, less than 95% detected once. Specified time point: new active TB diagnosis, blood taken before or within 7 days of starting treatment. The specimen was PBMCs, collected at tuberculosis diagnosis. Receptors originate from an adult with tuberculosis.

The V and J genes are TRBV2 and TRBJ2-2, with D tentatively TRBD2 (6 bases). V was trimmed by 6 bases and J by 4 bases, leaving 9 bases between them. The CDR3 is made up of 13 amino acids. CDR1 SNHLY and CDR2 FYNNEI come from the germline V gene. CDR3 protein: CASRLEGTGELFF. The CDR3 DNA sequence: TGTGCCAGCAGATTGGAGGGCACCGGGGAGCTGTTTTTT.

This chain links TRBV14 with TRBJ2-2, with D uncertain. Germline V gene sequence: CDR1 SGHDN, CDR2 FVKESK. The CDR3 spans 14 residues. Trimming stripped 5 bases from V and 1 base from J, with 8 bases between. CDR3 DNA sequence: TGTGCCAGCAGCAATCTGAGGAACACCGGGGAGCTGTTTTTT. This codes for CASSNLRNTGELFF.

The chain carries TRBV6-1 and TRBJ1-5; 7 bases map to TRBD1. This CDR3 region has 14 residues. Per the germline V gene, CDR1 is MNHNS and CDR2 is SASEGT. With V trimmed by 5 bases and J by 4 bases, 5 bases remained unmatched. The CDR3 DNA reads TGTGCCAGCAGTAAGGGACAGATGAATCAGCCCCAGCATTTT. Translated: CASSKGQMNQPQHF.

V and J are TRBV13 and TRBJ2-7, with D unclear. The V gene lost 3 bases and the J gene lost 0 bases, with 6 bases spanning the gap. Germline values: CDR1 PRHDT, CDR2 FYEKMQ (reference sequence). There are 13 residues in the CDR3. CDR3 bases: TGTGCCAGCAGCTTGGGCCACTCCTACGAGCAGTACTTC. Its protein is CASSLGHSYEQYF.

J is TRBJ1-1 and V is TRBV28; TRBD1 might be the D (6 bases). CDR1 and CDR2 from the germline V gene are MDHEN and SYDVKM. CDR3 size: 14 residues. V lost 7 bases, J lost 2 bases, and 14 bases lay in between. The CDR3 loop is CASIEGGANTEAFF. The DNA of the CDR3 is TGTGCCAGCATTGAGGGGGGGGCAAACACTGAAGCTTTCTTT.

V gene TRBV7-5 combines with J gene TRBJ1-2; TRBD1 was called by the table and not checked on the DNA. TRBV7-5 represents a pseudogene. The CDR3 length is 12 residues. CDR3 residues: CVRQGSNYGYTF. CDR3 DNA sequence: TGTGTCAGACAGGGCTCTAACTATGGCTACACCTTC.

The rearrangement joins TRBV19 to TRBJ1-3; weak D call: TRBD1 (5 bases). Germline lookup yields CDR1 LNHDA and CDR2 SQIVND (reference sequence). The V and J ends lost 3 bases and 2 bases respectively, with 8 bases between them. This CDR3 is 14 amino acids long. This chain's CDR3 is CASSIPGPGNTIYF. The CDR3 coding sequence is TGTGCCAGTAGTATTCCAGGGCCTGGAAACACCATATATTTT.

This clone is categorized as medium-sized. The chain couples TRBV7-2 to TRBJ1-6; 10 bases align to TRBD1. V was pared by 1 base and J by 10 bases, with 4 bases of the junction left unmatched. This CDR3 has 15 residues. Germline V lookup: CDR1 SGHTA, CDR2 FQGNSA. This CDR3 is CASSLGTGGYSPLHF. The DNA for the CDR3 is TGTGCCAGCAGCTTAGGGACAGGGGGATACTCACCCCTCCACTTT.

In nucleotides, the CDR3 is TGCGCCAGCAGCTACAACAGCTACGAGCAGTACTTC. Its translation is CASSYNSYEQYF. V and J are TRBV5-1 and TRBJ2-7; the D is unclear. V was shortened by 3 bases and J by 3 bases, with 7 bases between the two germline ends. Germline V gene data show CDR1 as SGHRS and CDR2 as YFSETQ. The CDR3 totals 12 residues. Full variable domain (missing parts from reference TRBV5-1 and TRBJ2-7): KAGVTQTPRYLIKTRGQQVTLSCSPISGHRSVSWYQQTPGQGLQFLFEYFSETQRNKGNFPGRFSGRQFSNSRSEMNVSTLELGDSALYLCASSYNSYEQYFGPGTRLTVT.

Here the CDR3 DNA reads TGCAGCGTTCGGACAGGAGCGGATGAAAAACTGTTTTTT. Residues: CSVRTGADEKLFF. The chain couples TRBV29-1 to TRBJ1-4; 7 nucleotides match TRBD1. V gave up 5 bases and J gave up 6 bases; unmatched junction bases: 6. Germline loops: CDR1 SQVTM, CDR2 ANQGSEA. The CDR3 sequence is 13 residues long.

The chain has TRBV7-7 and TRBJ2-1; 9 bases line up with TRBD2. This CDR3 is 15 amino acids long. Germline values: CDR1 SSHAT, CDR2 FNYEAQ (reference sequence). V lost 5 bases and J lost 8; bases outside the gene matches: 10. CDR3 residues: CASSPGVRGGDEQFF. The CDR3, as DNA: TGTGCCAGCAGCCCCGGCGTGCGGGGGGGCGATGAGCAGTTCTTC.

J is TRBJ1-1 and V is TRBV2; D remains unclear. This CDR3 comprises 13 residues. CDR1 and CDR2 (germline): SNHLY, FYNNEI. V dropped 4 bases and J dropped 1 base, with 7 bases sitting between them. The CDR3 is CASSGAGNTEAFF. CDR3 nucleotide sequence: TGTGCCAGCAGTGGGGCCGGGAACACTGAAGCTTTCTTT. Using reference TRBV2 and TRBJ1-1 for the parts outside the CDR3, the full variable domain is EPEVTQTPSHQVTQMGQEVILRCVPISNHLYFYWYRQILGQKVEFLVSFYNNEISEKSEIFDDQFSVERPDGSNFTLKIRSTKLEDSAMYFCASSGAGNTEAFFGQGTRLTVV.

The chain is built from TRBV11-3 and TRBJ2-2; TRBD1 aligns across 8 bases. This CDR3 has 18 amino acids. Germline values: CDR1 SGHNT, CDR2 YENEEA. Losses at the gene ends were 1 base for V and 4 bases for J; bases not matched to a gene: 11. CDR3 residues: CASSLAVTGGIGTGELFF. The CDR3 region has the DNA TGTGCCAGCAGCTTAGCCGTCACAGGGGGAATCGGCACCGGGGAGCTGTTTTTT.

The chain has TRBV2 and TRBJ2-2; D may be TRBD2 (5 bases). The CDR3 has 13 amino acids. Germline loops: CDR1 SNHLY, CDR2 FYNNEI. The CDR3 sequence: CATTGGNTGELFF. Written as DNA, the CDR3 is TGTGCTACAACCGGAGGGAACACCGGGGAGCTGTTTTTT. Together with reference TRBV2 and TRBJ2-2, the CDR3 gives the full variable domain: EPEVTQTPSHQVTQMGQEVILRCVPISNHLYFYWYRQILGQKVEFLVSFYNNEISEKSEIFDDQFSVERPDGSNFTLKIRSTKLEDSAMYFCATTGGNTGELFFGEGSRLTVL.

This chain links TRBV4-1 with TRBJ2-7; possible D gene TRBD1, 5 bases. CDR3 size: 13 residues. Trimming removed 0 bases from V and 6 bases from J, with 9 bases in between. Germline values: CDR1 MGHRA, CDR2 YSYEKL. The CDR3 region has the DNA TGCGCCAGCAGCCAAGACGCAGGGCGCGAGCAGTACTTC. Amino acid sequence: CASSQDAGREQYF.

The CDR3 DNA reads as TGTGCCAGCAGTTACCCGGGACAGGGGTACGAGCAGTACTTC. Translated: CASSYPGQGYEQYF. The J gene is TRBJ2-7, the V gene TRBV6-6, with 10 nucleotides matching TRBD1. With 2 bases clipped from V and 4 bases from J, the junction kept 2 bases outside the gene matches. The CDR3 consists of 14 residues. CDR1 is MNHNY, CDR2 SVGAGI, per germline (reference sequence).

The rearrangement uses TRBV18 and TRBJ2-7; TRBD1 matches at 11 bases. The CDR3 is 13 residues long. V lost 8 bases to trimming and J lost 6 bases; unmatched junction nucleotides: 6. Germline V gene sequence: CDR1 KGHSH, CDR2 LQKENI. CDR3 loop: CASRGQGDREQYF. In DNA, the CDR3 is TGTGCCAGCCGGGGACAGGGGGATCGCGAGCAGTACTTC.

The V and J genes are TRBV19 and TRBJ2-3, with TRBD2 identical over 10 bases. The CDR3 has 15 amino acids. V shed 3 bases, J shed 2 bases, and the junction held 2 bases outside the gene matches. Germline-derived CDR1 and CDR2 are LNHDA and SQIVND (reference sequence). As DNA, the CDR3 is TGTGCCAGTAGTATTAGCGGGGGGTTCACAGATACGCAGTATTTT. It is translated as CASSISGGFTDTQYF.

V usage is TRBV6-6 and J usage is TRBJ1-3; 9 bases map to TRBD1. The ends lost 5 bases at V and 4 bases at J; junction bases unmatched: 3. The CDR3 spans 14 residues. Germline V lookup: CDR1 MNHNY, CDR2 SVGAGI (reference sequence). Here the CDR3 DNA reads TGTGCCAGCAGTCGGACAGGGGCAGGAAACACCATATATTTT. Protein: CASSRTGAGNTIYF.

This chain links TRBV5-1 with TRBJ2-3; 8 bases align to TRBD2. With V trimmed by 5 bases and J by 4 bases, 9 bases remained unmatched. Germline V gene data show CDR1 as SGHRS and CDR2 as YFSETQ. This CDR3 region has 15 residues. Written as DNA, the CDR3 is TGCGCCAGCAGTTCTGGGCGGGGGGCATCAGATACGCAGTATTTT. Translating it yields CASSSGRGASDTQYF.

A single count supports this clone. The chain combines TRBV28 with TRBJ2-6, with TRBD1 identical over 9 bases. The CDR3 sequence is 18 residues long. Germline trimming cut 6 bases from V and 2 bases from J; bases unmatched to any gene: 11. The germline V gene encodes CDR1 MDHEN and CDR2 SYDVKM. The CDR3 coding sequence is TGTGCCAGCAGCCCACGCCCGTGGACAGGGGCTGGGGCCAACGTCCTGACTTTC. Its translation: CASSPRPWTGAGANVLTF.

A single count supports this clone. This sequence joins TRBV6-1 and TRBJ2-7; 9 nucleotides agree with TRBD1. This CDR3 has 15 residues. CDR1 is MNHNS and CDR2 is SASEGT in the germline V gene. V shed 2 bases and J 5 bases; nucleotides not matched to a gene: 7. The CDR3 DNA reads TGTGCCAGCAGTGAACAGGGACAGGGTATTAACGAGCAGTACTTC. This sequence encodes CASSEQGQGINEQYF.

This rearrangement joins TRBV25-1 to TRBJ1-5; the D gene is possibly TRBD1 (5 bases). The CDR3 has 16 residues. Germline CDR1 and CDR2: MGHDK and SYGVNS. Trimming pared 1 base from V and 0 bases from J, leaving 10 bases between. CDR3 loop: CASSESGEGSNQPQHF. The DNA of the CDR3 is TGTGCCAGCAGTGAATCGGGGGAAGGTAGCAATCAGCCCCAGCATTTT.

This chain uses TRBV27 with TRBJ2-7; 7 bases agree with TRBD1. The germline V gene encodes CDR1 MNHEY and CDR2 SMNVEV (reference sequence). This CDR3 has 19 residues. With V trimmed by 3 bases and J by 2 bases, 19 bases remained unmatched. CDR3 region: CASSLGRFSGQGDAYEQYF. CDR3 coding DNA: TGTGCCAGCAGTTTGGGAAGGTTTTCAGGGCAGGGGGATGCCTACGAGCAGTACTTC.

The V gene is TRBV21-1, the J gene TRBJ2-2; no DNA check was done on the table's D call, TRBD2. TRBV21-1 is given as a pseudogene. The CDR3 runs to 15 residues. CDR3 residues: CASSVEGLRPGELFF. CDR3 nucleotides: TGTGCCAGCAGTGTGGAGGGGTTGCGTCCCGGGGAGCTGTTTTTT.

The chain combines TRBV2 with TRBJ2-7; D may be TRBD2 (5 bases). V was shortened by 8 bases and J by 5 bases, with 16 bases between the two germline ends. The germline gives CDR1 SNHLY, CDR2 FYNNEI. The CDR3 is made up of 13 amino acids. CDR3 amino acids: CASVGRGSHEQYF. The CDR3 DNA sequence: TGTGCCAGCGTTGGACGGGGTTCACACGAGCAGTACTTC.

V usage is TRBV5-1 and J usage is TRBJ2-2; D is perhaps TRBD1 (6 bases). CDR1 is SGHRS, CDR2 YFSETQ, per germline. The length of the CDR3 is 16 residues. The V gene lost 0 bases and the J gene lost 4 bases, with 13 bases spanning the gap. CDR3 region: CASSLGGRSGTGELFF. The CDR3 bases are TGCGCCAGCAGCTTGGGGGGGCGATCGGGCACCGGGGAGCTGTTTTTT.

CDR3 loop: CASSPKAGGDEQYF. DNA of the CDR3: TGTGCCAGCTCACCTAAGGCGGGGGGGGACGAGCAGTACTTC. The gene calls are TRBV18 and TRBJ2-7, with 9 nucleotides matching TRBD2. The CDR3 has 14 amino acids. Germline CDR1 KGHSH, CDR2 LQKENI. J was trimmed by 5 bases and V by 3 bases; bases with no gene match: 5.

The gene calls are TRBV30 and TRBJ2-1; 9 bases fit TRBD1. The CDR3 length is 14 residues. V lost 4 bases, J lost 4 bases, and 5 bases stayed unmatched. CDR1 is GTSNPN, CDR2 SVGIG, per germline (reference sequence). CDR3 region: CAWTDRGYYNEQFF. CDR3 bases: TGTGCCTGGACGGACAGGGGCTATTACAATGAGCAGTTCTTC.

The rearrangement joins TRBV6-1 to TRBJ2-1; TRBD1 might be the D (5 bases). The CDR3 is 15 residues long. V lost 3 bases and J lost 4, with 13 bases in between. Germline values: CDR1 MNHNS, CDR2 SASEGT. The CDR3 region is CASSERQGPYNEQFF. The DNA for the CDR3 is TGTGCCAGCAGTGAGAGGCAGGGTCCTTACAATGAGCAGTTCTTC.

This clone was observed a few times. The V and J genes are TRBV30 and TRBJ2-6, with D perhaps TRBD2 (6 bases). V was clipped by 7 bases and J by 1 base, with 20 bases between them. The CDR3 loop spans 17 amino acids. Germline assignment: CDR1 GTSNPN and CDR2 SVGIG (reference sequence). The CDR3 here is CAFWRGRLRSGANVLTF. CDR3 in DNA: TGTGCCTTTTGGCGGGGCAGACTCCGGTCTGGGGCCAACGTCCTGACTTTC. The entire variable domain, with the rest obtained from reference TRBV30 and TRBJ2-6, is as follows: SQTIHQWPATLVQPVGSPLSLECTVEGTSNPNLYWYRQAAGRGLQLLFYSVGIGQISSEVPQNLSASRPQDRQFILSSKKLLLSDSGFYLCAFWRGRLRSGANVLTFGAGSRLTVL.